This T cell receptor (beta chain) was identified in a study of shared clonotypes between healthy human individuals. At the level of the study: Donors had three CD4 naive, three CD4 memory, two CD8 naive and one CD8 memory plate apiece. Findings and limits, study-wide: Deeper or shallower sequencing was expected to change how clonotypes are shared among donors. In this cohort, only blood was sampled, and tissue repertoires likely differ.

The sample holds a few counts of this clone. Antigen unknown. Sequencing used immunoSEQ multiplex PCR; TCRdb keeps in-frame clones, though not all of them. This table holds about 670,000 clones, about three quarters found once. In the CD4+ fraction, cells were divided into CD45RA+ naive and CD45RA-negative memory subsets. This TCR came from a woman between 25 and 40 years old in good health. Sequenced: memory CD4+ T cells sorted from blood. Subset described: CD45RA-negative fraction.

This chain's CDR3 is CASSWASGGGETQYF. As DNA, the CDR3 is TGTGCCAGCAGTTGGGCCAGCGGAGGAGGGGAGACCCAGTACTTC. This rearrangement joins TRBV28 to TRBJ2-5; D is possibly TRBD2 (6 bases). V was shortened by 4 bases and J by 5 bases, with 17 bases between the two germline ends. CDR1 is MDHEN and CDR2 is SYDVKM in the germline V gene. This CDR3 contains 15 residues.